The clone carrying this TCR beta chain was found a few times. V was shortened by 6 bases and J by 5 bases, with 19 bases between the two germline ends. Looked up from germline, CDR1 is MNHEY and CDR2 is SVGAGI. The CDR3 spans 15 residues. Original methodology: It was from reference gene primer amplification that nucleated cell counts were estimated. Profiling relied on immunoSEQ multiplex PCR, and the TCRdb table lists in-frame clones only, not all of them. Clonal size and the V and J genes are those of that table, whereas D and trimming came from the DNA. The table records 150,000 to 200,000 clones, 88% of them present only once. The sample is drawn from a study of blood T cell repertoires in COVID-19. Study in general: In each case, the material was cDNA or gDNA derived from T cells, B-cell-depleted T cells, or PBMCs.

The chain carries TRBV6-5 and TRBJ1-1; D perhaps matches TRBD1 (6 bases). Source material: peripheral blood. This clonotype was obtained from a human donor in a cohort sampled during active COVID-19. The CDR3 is CASSHVQGGTTEAFF. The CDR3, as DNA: TGTGCCAGCAGCCATGTACAAGGGGGTACGACTGAAGCTTTCTTT.